A selection of T cell receptor beta chains follows, all from one sample in a study of OX40 agonist ivuxolimab in advanced cancers. Assay used: immunoSEQ multiplex PCR; TCRdb lists only in-frame clones, some missing. This table has 50,000 to 65,000 clones, roughly 80% appearing once. The source was CD4+ or CD8+ T cells sorted from blood, collected in a trial of the OX40 agonist ivuxolimab. These receptor sequences come from an adult with an advanced solid tumor such as melanoma, head and neck, liver or kidney cancer. The CDR3 runs from the conserved cysteine through the conserved F or W.

V	J	CDR3
TRBV10-3	TRBJ2-3	CAISETAPSTDTQYF
TRBV4-1	TRBJ2-5	CASSKIGTSGSQQTQYF
TRBV7-9	TRBJ2-6	CASSLAFGVPSSGANVLTF
TRBV29-1	TRBJ2-1	CSVVGGRDSYNEQFF
TRBV4-1	TRBJ2-1	CASSQPGLAGLSYNEQFF
TRBV4-2	TRBJ1-2	CASSQGPGPTNYGYTF
TRBV6-5	TRBJ2-1	CATTKGASRYNEQFF
TRBV4-1	TRBJ1-5	CASSPLAGTVNQPQHF
TRBV4-3	TRBJ1-3	CASSLSTVGNTIYF
TRBV7-2	TRBJ2-3	CASSVPTNHDTQYF
TRBV5-5	TRBJ1-6	CASSLGQNSPLHF
TRBV5-8	TRBJ2-4	CASSRTGEQNIQYF
TRBV21-1	TRBJ2-7	CASSKGSPPGLAGGFSYEQYF
TRBV27	TRBJ2-3	CASSLLSGTAGADTQYF
TRBV11-3	TRBJ2-7	CASSSRAGESEQYF
TRBV27	TRBJ2-7	CATAPVGGPHEQYF
TRBV11-2	TRBJ1-5	CASSLASNQPQHF
TRBV18	TRBJ2-5	CASSPNGGETQYF
TRBV5-4	TRBJ2-7	CASSTRTGGVYEQYF
TRBV18	TRBJ2-1	CASSPTSGEYNEQFF
TRBV4-2	TRBJ2-1	CASSQGDRTYNEQFF
TRBV4-2	TRBJ2-3	CASSQVVVGDTQYF
TRBV13	TRBJ2-5	CASSPSSLAGQETQYF
TRBV30	TRBJ1-4	CAWSVLMTTNEKLFF
TRBV7-2	TRBJ2-7	CASSLDSRASGEQYF
TRBV30	TRBJ1-1	CAWSNFPGDPEAFF
TRBV7-3	TRBJ1-2	CASSPRGGPGTYGYTF
TRBV7-2	TRBJ1-2	CASSSPGRNYGYTF
TRBV4-1	TRBJ1-4	CASSRPVTVTAVNEKLFF
TRBV4-3	TRBJ2-3	CASSQDGQGADTQYF
TRBV6-4	TRBJ2-3	CASSVGGLDADTQYF